These 24 T cell receptor beta chains came from one sample sequenced in a study of circulating and synovial CD4+ cells in juvenile arthritis. Measured with immunoSEQ multiplex PCR; TCRdb has only the in-frame clones, and not every one. Found here are 30,000 to 40,000 clones, about 95% of them singletons; the top ten hold about 0.15%. The specimen sequenced was CD4+ T cells from blood. The receptors here all came from a human donor with juvenile idiopathic arthritis.

The chain recombines TRBV9 with TRBJ1-2; D is perhaps TRBD1 (5 bases). The CDR3 contains 15 residues. Trimming left V 0 bases short and J 0 bases short, with 9 bases between. In germline, CDR1 is SGDLS, CDR2 YYNGEE. This CDR3 is CASSVADSANYGYTF. CDR3 coding DNA: TGTGCCAGCAGCGTAGCTGACAGCGCTAACTATGGCTACACCTTC.

This chain links TRBV18 with TRBJ1-1, with a weak D call TRBD1 (6 bases). Germline assignment: CDR1 KGHSH and CDR2 LQKENI. The CDR3 is made up of 17 amino acids. The V end lost 6 bases, the J end lost 1 base, and 21 bases lay between the germline ends. DNA for the CDR3: TGTGCCAGCTCCGGGATTAGAACAGGGAGAGGGAACACTGAAGCTTTCTTT. It specifies CASSGIRTGRGNTEAFF. Combining the CDR3 with reference TRBV18 and TRBJ1-1 gives the whole variable domain NAGVMQNPRHLVRRRGQEARLRCSPMKGHSHVYWYRQLPEEGLKFMVYLQKENIIDESGMPKERFSAEFPKEGPSILRIQQVVRGDSAAYFCASSGIRTGRGNTEAFFGQGTRLTVV.

The sample holds one count of this clone. The genes are TRBV27 and TRBJ1-2; no reliable D call. CDR1 is MNHEY, CDR2 SMNVEV, per germline (reference sequence). This CDR3 contains 15 residues. Between the trimmed V and J ends, which lost 0 bases and 3 bases, there was a span of 11 bases. This chain's CDR3 is CASSLSGPNYYGYTF. The CDR3 coding sequence is TGTGCCAGCAGTTTATCGGGCCCAAATTACTATGGCTACACCTTC.

The chain joins TRBV7-3 to TRBJ2-3; possibly TRBD2 for D (5 bases). Germline lookup yields CDR1 SGHTA and CDR2 FQGTGA. V was pared by 3 bases and J by 2 bases, with 12 bases between. This CDR3 spans 15 amino acids. The CDR3 DNA reads TGTGCCAGCAGCTTTACGTCGGGGTACACAGATACGCAGTATTTT. Encoded protein: CASSFTSGYTDTQYF.

The chain has TRBV5-4 and TRBJ2-2; 9 bases line up with TRBD2. Germline V gene sequence: CDR1 SGHNT, CDR2 YYREEE (reference sequence). CDR3 length: 15 amino acids. Losses at the gene ends were 0 bases for V and 5 bases for J; bases not matched to a gene: 2. Here the CDR3 DNA reads TGTGCCAGCAGCTTGGAGCTAGCGGGAACCGGGGAGCTGTTTTTT. Protein product: CASSLELAGTGELFF.

J is TRBJ2-7 and V is TRBV28; 7 nucleotides agree with TRBD2. CDR1 MDHEN and CDR2 SYDVKM come from the germline V gene. The trim removed 2 bases at V and 4 bases at J, leaving 8 bases unmatched. The CDR3 spans 15 residues. The CDR3: CASSLPQTSWYEQYF. The CDR3 nucleotides read TGTGCCAGCAGTTTACCTCAGACTAGCTGGTACGAGCAGTACTTC.

This chain uses TRBV14 with TRBJ1-2, with 8 bases identical to TRBD1. Trimming cost V 4 bases and J 0 bases; bases outside gene matches: 10. Germline lookup yields CDR1 SGHDN and CDR2 FVKESK. The CDR3 length is 17 residues. In DNA, the CDR3 is TGTGCCAGCAGCCCAGACAGGGGACATATCACTAACTATGGCTACACCTTC. This sequence encodes CASSPDRGHITNYGYTF.

The CDR3 DNA is TGTGCCTGTTCTCGGGACTCCTACGAGCAGTACTTC. Translation gives CACSRDSYEQYF. V and J are TRBV10-3 and TRBJ2-5; maybe TRBD2 (5 bases). The last part of the DNA fits TRBJ2-7 better; the J call may be wrong. This CDR3 contains 12 residues. Germline values: CDR1 ENHRY, CDR2 SYGVKD.

This chain connects TRBV6-6 to TRBJ2-7; 10 positions match TRBD1. CDR3 length: 15 amino acids. V dropped 4 bases and J dropped 4; count of bases not matched to a gene: 7. CDR1 and CDR2 from the germline V gene are MNHNY and SVGAGI (reference sequence). The DNA of the CDR3 is TGTGCCAGCAGTTCCTGGACAGGGGGTACGTACGAGCAGTACTTC. It yields the protein CASSSWTGGTYEQYF.

The CDR3 spells CASTTRPSGSSYEQYF. DNA for the CDR3: TGTGCCAGCACCACGAGGCCTAGCGGGAGCTCCTACGAGCAGTACTTC. The chain is built from TRBV7-8 and TRBJ2-7; 10 bases match TRBD2. The CDR3 has 16 amino acids. Germline V lookup: CDR1 SGHVS, CDR2 FQNEAQ. After removal of 7 bases from V and 0 bases from J, the junction contained 9 bases not matched to a gene.

The count of this clone is one. V gene TRBV12-1 combines with J gene TRBJ2-7; the tabulated D call, TRBD2, remains unverified against the DNA. TRBV12-1 is a pseudogene. The CDR3 is made up of 16 amino acids. The CDR3 sequence is CASSSRLAPGSYEQYF. The DNA for the CDR3 is TGTGCCAGCAGCTCCCGACTAGCCCCGGGCTCCTACGAGCAGTACTTC.

V gene TRBV27 combines with J gene TRBJ1-2, with D possibly TRBD1 on 5 matching bases. CDR1 and CDR2 (germline): MNHEY, SMNVEV (reference sequence). V was shortened by 0 bases and J by 8 bases, with 13 bases between the two germline ends. CDR3 size: 14 residues. The chain's CDR3 is CASSLSADTRGYTF. The CDR3 nucleotides read TGTGCCAGCAGTTTATCGGCGGACACGCGCGGCTACACCTTC.

The CDR3 DNA reads TGTGCCAGCAGTTCAAACACTGAAGCTTTCTTT. This translates into CASSSNTEAFF. The V gene is TRBV28, the J gene TRBJ1-1; no reliable D call. Germline V CDR1 and CDR2: MDHEN, SYDVKM. The CDR3 sequence is 11 residues long. Trimming pared 4 bases from V and 2 bases from J, leaving 2 bases between.

Concerning this clone itself: In the same sample, other DNA sequences code for this CDR3. The rearrangement links TRBV5-4 to TRBJ2-2; TRBD2 aligns across 9 bases. Germline V gene data show CDR1 as SGHNT and CDR2 as YYREEE (reference sequence). The CDR3 runs 15 residues. Losses at the gene ends were 7 bases for V and 2 bases for J; bases not matched to a gene: 6. The CDR3 DNA follows: TGTGCCAGCGCAGCGGGGGGCCTTAACACCGGGGAGCTGTTTTTT. Its protein is CASAAGGLNTGELFF.

The J gene is TRBJ2-5, the V gene TRBV7-7; 7 bases align to TRBD2. CDR1 and CDR2 from the germline V gene are SSHAT and FNYEAQ (reference sequence). This CDR3 has 15 amino acids. Trimming removed 1 base from V and 2 bases from J; junction bases left unmatched: 4. The CDR3 region is CASSLGGTTQETQYF. CDR3 nucleotides: TGTGCCAGCAGCTTAGGGGGGACTACTCAAGAGACCCAGTACTTC.

The chain joins TRBV7-9 to TRBJ1-1, with 7 bases aligning to TRBD1. V shed 2 bases, J shed 6 bases, and the junction held 9 bases outside the gene matches. The CDR3 covers 15 residues. The germline gives CDR1 SEHNR, CDR2 FQNEAQ (reference sequence). The CDR3 spells CASSLNLDRVPEAFF. The CDR3 nucleotides read TGTGCCAGCAGCTTAAACCTCGACAGGGTTCCTGAAGCTTTCTTT.

J is TRBJ2-1 and V is TRBV4-2; TRBD2 is a possible D gene (6 bases). Trimming took 5 bases from V and 8 from J, leaving 19 bases between them. The CDR3 sequence is 15 residues long. CDR1 and CDR2 (germline): LGHNA, YNFKEQ. CDR3 coding DNA: TGTGCCAGCAGCGCCGGGGGTTCCCCGGGCGATGAGCAGTTCTTC. Protein: CASSAGGSPGDEQFF.

The rearrangement links TRBV6-1 to TRBJ2-7, with 11 bases matching TRBD2. J gave up 3 bases and V 3 bases, and 7 bases lay outside the gene matches. From germline, CDR1 is MNHNS and CDR2 SASEGT. The CDR3 loop spans 16 amino acids. The CDR3 sequence: CASSEVVLAGDYEQYF. The CDR3 coding sequence is TGTGCCAGCAGTGAGGTCGTACTAGCGGGAGACTACGAGCAGTACTTC.

For the CDR3, the DNA is TGCGCCAGCAGCTTGGATATCGCAGATACGCAGTATTTT. Translation: CASSLDIADTQYF. The chain is built from TRBV5-1 and TRBJ2-3, with no clear D. CDR3 length: 13 amino acids. V was shortened by 0 bases and J by 4 bases, with 6 bases between the two germline ends. Germline V gene data show CDR1 as SGHRS and CDR2 as YFSETQ.

The chain recombines TRBV28 with TRBJ2-1; 8 bases are shared with TRBD2. Unmatched junction bases numbered 5, after V lost 5 bases and J lost 5 bases. The CDR3 loop spans 14 amino acids. Germline loops: CDR1 MDHEN, CDR2 SYDVKM. The CDR3 reads CASSPGGRNNEQFF. The CDR3 DNA is TGTGCCAGCAGTCCCGGCGGGAGGAACAATGAGCAGTTCTTC.

This sequence joins TRBV10-3 and TRBJ2-5; TRBD2 matches at 8 bases. Trimming took 8 bases from V and 7 from J; bases not matched to a gene: 12. CDR3 length equals 14 residues. CDR1 and CDR2 (germline): ENHRY, SYGVKD. The CDR3 reads CAISQASGLGTQYF. CDR3 coding DNA: TGTGCCATCTCCCAAGCTAGCGGGTTGGGGACCCAGTACTTC.

The chain couples TRBV14 to TRBJ1-1, with a tentative D call TRBD1 (6 bases). Trimming left V 4 bases short and J 2 bases short, with 11 bases between. The CDR3 totals 14 residues. CDR1 and CDR2 from the germline V gene are SGHDN and FVKESK. DNA for the CDR3: TGTGCCAGCAGCCCGATACAGGGTAACACTGAAGCTTTCTTT. This translates into CASSPIQGNTEAFF.

The chain is built from TRBV28 and TRBJ2-7; tentative D call: TRBD2 (7 bases). CDR3 length: 15 amino acids. Germline CDR1 MDHEN, CDR2 SYDVKM. Between the trimmed V and J ends, which lost 6 bases and 1 base, there was a span of 16 bases. CDR3 coding DNA: TGTGCCAGCAGCGCGATAGGGGGGGGGTCCTACGAGCAGTACTTC. Its protein product is CASSAIGGGSYEQYF.

This clone was picked up a small number of times. The chain combines TRBV28 with TRBJ1-6; D is possibly TRBD1 (6 bases). Germline V gene data show CDR1 as MDHEN and CDR2 as SYDVKM. The CDR3 contains 15 residues. V lost 5 bases and J lost 5, with 13 bases in between. The CDR3 sequence is CASSLPGQDNSPLHF. The CDR3 DNA is TGTGCCAGCAGTCTGCCGGGACAAGATAATTCACCCCTCCACTTT.